Detailed here is one TCR beta chain. Its antigen remains unknown. Documented treatment: oral pan-JAK inhibitor, 5-10 mg twice daily. PBMCs, the starting material, were the source of sorted CD4+ and CD8+ T cells. CDR1 and CDR2 (germline): SGHRS, YFSETQ. V lost 4 bases to trimming and J lost 5 bases; unmatched junction nucleotides: 6. The CDR3 runs 15 residues. RNA was extracted and reverse transcribed into cDNA as the sequencing template. Profiling relied on immunoSEQ multiplex PCR, and the TCRdb table lists in-frame clones only, not all of them. The profile shows 150,000 to 200,000 clones, less than 70% of them singletons. The data derive from a study of CD8+ T cells in alopecia areata. Study summary: Treatment of the treated patients consisted of oral tofacitinib, 5 to 10 mg twice daily.

Regarding the study as a whole: Just one nonresponder means the tie between baseline CD8+ expansion and response stays uncertain. Alphabeta T cells residing in normal skin are also sequenced in scalp samples.

The specimen comprised CD4+ T cells sorted from blood, sampled at week 4, from a patient treated with tofacitinib. The source is a human donor with alopecia areata. The chain has TRBV5-1 and TRBJ1-6; 7 positions match TRBD1. CDR3 in DNA: TGCGCCAGCAGCGTCCCAGGGGGAAATAATTCACCCCTCCACTTT. Its translation: CASSVPGGNNSPLHF. Together with reference TRBV5-1 and TRBJ1-6, the CDR3 gives the full variable domain: KAGVTQTPRYLIKTRGQQVTLSCSPISGHRSVSWYQQTPGQGLQFLFEYFSETQRNKGNFPGRFSGRQFSNSRSEMNVSTLELGDSALYLCASSVPGGNNSPLHFGNGTRLTVT.